This T cell receptor beta chain is from a study of T cells in Graves' hyperthyroidism and ophthalmopathy. Study-level background: Initial diagnosis, before any treatment, was when peripheral blood was collected. The study's findings and limits: In the analysis, a 13 V-J model separated ophthalmopathy from stable hyperthyroidism. Most clonotypes expanded in thyroid above 0.001 were likewise present in blood.

Diagnostic assessment was based on clinical symptoms, serum thyroxine and TRAb, thyroid ultrasound and orbital computed tomography. Many counts were recorded for this clonotype. The antigen is undetermined. Germline CDR1 and CDR2: SGHDT and YYEEEE. The V end lost 2 bases, the J end lost 12 bases, and 12 bases lay between the germline ends. This CDR3 spans 12 amino acids. TCR beta CDR3 sequences were amplified from RNA transcripts. A set of HTBI primers served as the primers for a first-round RT-PCR of the TCR CDR3. TCRdb re-called the multiplex PCR reads with MiXCR, one entry per CDR3 protein. The data contain about 290,000 distinct CDR3 sequences, around 15% of them seen just once; the ten biggest clones take up 7.9%.

The TCR was taken from a woman aged 35 to 49 with Graves' hyperthyroidism. Material for sequencing was blood. The chain carries TRBV5-6 and TRBJ2-1, with a weak D call TRBD2 (6 bases). Here the CDR3 DNA reads TGTGCCAGCAGCTTTGGTGGAGGGATGCAGTTCTTC. Residues: CASSFGGGMQFF.